Below are 10 T cell receptor beta chains sequenced from a single sample in a study of cytomegalovirus exposure and HLA in healthy donors. The PCR contained 60 Vbeta and 13 Jbeta primers. Sequenced by immunoSEQ multiplex PCR; TCRdb stores in-frame clones only, minus some. The data contain 180,000 or so clones, 77% of them singletons. Material: PBMCs. The receptors were sampled from a woman aged 55-70 years in good health and CMV-seropositive.

V and J are TRBV11-3 and TRBJ2-7, with D possibly being TRBD2 (5 bases). Germline lookup yields CDR1 SGHNT and CDR2 YENEEA. This CDR3 is 13 amino acids long. V shed 1 base and J shed 3 bases, with 7 bases lying between them. Here the CDR3 DNA reads TGTGCCAGCAGCTTAGGGGGAGACTACGAGCAGTACTTC. Translated, it gives CASSLGGDYEQYF.

The V and J genes are TRBV15 and TRBJ2-4; TRBD2 agrees at 8 bases. Trimming at V came to 0 bases and at J to 12 bases, leaving 10 bases not matched to a gene. From germline, CDR1 is LNHNV and CDR2 YYDKDF (reference sequence). This CDR3 spans 15 amino acids. CDR3 sequence (DNA): TGTGCCACCAGCAGAGATTCGGGAGGGAAGGACAGTCAGTACTTC. It codes for CATSRDSGGKDSQYF.

This clone was observed a single time. The chain has TRBV2 and TRBJ1-1; 7 bases are a match to TRBD1. The CDR3 runs 14 residues. After removal of 10 bases from V and 5 bases from J, the junction contained 13 bases not matched to a gene. Germline CDR1 is SNHLY and CDR2 is FYNNEI. This chain's CDR3 is CATQGPGGYTEAFF. CDR3 in DNA: TGTGCCACCCAGGGGCCAGGGGGATATACTGAAGCTTTCTTT.

This rearrangement joins TRBV6-1 to TRBJ1-1; 8 nucleotides line up with TRBD1. J gave up 0 bases and V 6 bases, and 3 bases lay outside the gene matches. Per germline, CDR1 MNHNS and CDR2 SASEGT. The CDR3 is made up of 14 amino acids. CDR3 DNA sequence: TGTGCCAGCAGACCGACAGGGGTGAACACTGAAGCTTTCTTT. Residues: CASRPTGVNTEAFF.

The chain has TRBV18 and TRBJ2-5, with 11 bases identical to TRBD1. The CDR3 runs to 16 residues. The J segment lost 5 bases and the V segment lost 4 bases, leaving 9 bases of the junction unmatched. Germline assignment: CDR1 KGHSH and CDR2 LQKENI. In DNA form, the CDR3 reads TGTGCCAGCTCACAAAGGACAGGGGGCGGCGGCGAGACCCAGTACTTC. Translated: CASSQRTGGGGETQYF.

The gene calls are TRBV25-1 and TRBJ2-5; possible D gene TRBD2, 5 bases. Trimming shortened V by 1 base and J by 0 bases, and 6 bases separated the two germline ends. The CDR3 is 14 residues long. Germline lookup yields CDR1 MGHDK and CDR2 SYGVNS. The chain's CDR3 is CASSEWGDQETQYF. CDR3 nucleotide sequence: TGTGCCAGCAGTGAATGGGGAGACCAAGAGACCCAGTACTTC.

CDR3 amino acids: CASTAGQGIYNEQFF. The DNA for the CDR3 is TGTGCCAGCACGGCGGGACAGGGGATTTACAATGAGCAGTTCTTC. The chain combines TRBV10-3 with TRBJ2-1; TRBD1 matches at 10 bases. V lost 10 bases to trimming and J lost 4 bases; unmatched junction nucleotides: 10. The germline gives CDR1 ENHRY, CDR2 SYGVKD. This CDR3 has 15 residues.

This rearrangement joins TRBV6-1 to TRBJ2-7; tentatively, D is TRBD1 (6 bases). Germline V CDR1 and CDR2: MNHNS, SASEGT. CDR3 length equals 13 residues. The V and J ends lost 0 bases and 7 bases respectively, with 10 bases between them. This CDR3 is CASSEAGTSEQYF. The CDR3 DNA sequence: TGTGCCAGCAGTGAAGCCGGGACATCGGAGCAGTACTTC.

This chain uses TRBV9 with TRBJ1-2, with D tentatively TRBD1 (6 bases). V was shortened by 4 bases and J by 2 bases, with 15 bases between the two germline ends. CDR1 and CDR2 (germline): SGDLS, YYNGEE. This CDR3 has 15 residues. The CDR3 bases are TGTGCCAGCAGCCATAGTCGGACAGCGAACTATGGCTACACCTTC. This codes for CASSHSRTANYGYTF.

The chain combines TRBV29-1 with TRBJ2-1; 7 nucleotides match TRBD1. Germline values: CDR1 SQVTM, CDR2 ANQGSEA. J lost 0 bases, V lost 4 bases, and 6 bases had no gene match. The CDR3 consists of 15 residues. The CDR3 protein is CSVGTGVHSYNEQFF. The CDR3 DNA sequence: TGCAGCGTTGGTACAGGGGTCCACTCCTACAATGAGCAGTTCTTC.